One TCR beta chain is described in this entry. Other DNA sequences in the same sample also yield this CDR3. The data were taken from a study of blood T cell repertoires in COVID-19. Per the original data handling: How many nucleated cells were present was estimated from reference gene primer amplification. Generated by immunoSEQ multiplex PCR, the TCRdb table keeps only in-frame clones and is missing some. V, J and clone size are taken as reported in that table, and D and trimming were inferred from the DNA itself. Of some 220,000 clones in the sample, 70% to 90% were seen once. CDR3 length equals 14 residues. The germline V and J ends were trimmed by 1 base and 1 base, with 7 bases remaining between them. Germline CDR1 is LGHDT and CDR2 is YNNKEL (reference sequence).

The TCR was taken from a human donor in a cohort sampled during active COVID-19. The specimen sequenced was peripheral blood. The chain joins TRBV3-1 (or the pseudogene TRBV3-2) to TRBJ1-1, with unresolved D. The CDR3 DNA reads as TGTGCCAGCAGCCAAGTAGGAGGGAACACTGAAGCTTTCTTT. This translates into CASSQVGGNTEAFF.